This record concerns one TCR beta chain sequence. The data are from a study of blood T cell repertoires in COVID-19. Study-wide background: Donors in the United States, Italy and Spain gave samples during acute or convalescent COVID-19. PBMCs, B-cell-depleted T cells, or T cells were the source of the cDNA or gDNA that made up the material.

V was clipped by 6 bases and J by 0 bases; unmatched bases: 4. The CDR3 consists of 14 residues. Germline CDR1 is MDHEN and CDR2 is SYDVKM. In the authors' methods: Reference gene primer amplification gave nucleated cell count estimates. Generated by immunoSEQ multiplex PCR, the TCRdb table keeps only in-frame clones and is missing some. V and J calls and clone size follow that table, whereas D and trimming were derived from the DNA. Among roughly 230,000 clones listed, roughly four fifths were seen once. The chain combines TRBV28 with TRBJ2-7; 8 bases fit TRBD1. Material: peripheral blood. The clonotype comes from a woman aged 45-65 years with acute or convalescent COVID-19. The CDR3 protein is CASSPGQGSYEQYF. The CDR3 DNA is TGTGCCAGCAGCCCCGGACAGGGCTCCTACGAGCAGTACTTC.